The present T cell receptor (beta chain) was sequenced within a study of blood T cell repertoires in COVID-19. Study in general: The United States, Italy and Spain provided the acute and convalescent COVID-19 samples.

Authors' analysis steps: By means of reference gene primer amplification, nucleated cell counts were estimated. Only in-frame clones appear in the TCRdb table, and some are missing; sequencing was by immunoSEQ multiplex PCR. D and trimming were read from the DNA, whereas the V and J calls and clone size are those reported in that table. The table has 130,000 to 150,000 clones, about 85% seen once. The germline V and J ends were trimmed by 5 bases and 4 bases, with 6 bases remaining between them. The germline V gene encodes CDR1 SEHNR and CDR2 FQNEAQ (reference sequence). The CDR3 covers 12 residues. This TCR derives from a woman aged 40 to 50 with active or convalescent COVID-19. The specimen sequenced was peripheral blood. J is TRBJ1-5 and V is TRBV7-9; TRBD1 might be the D (5 bases). CDR3 nucleotides: TGTGCCAGCAGCCCAGGGAATCAGCCCCAGCATTTT. Translation gives CASSPGNQPQHF.